The 32 T cell receptor beta chains reported below all come from one sample, sequenced in a study of CXCR3-negative and CXCR3-positive naive CD8 T cells (dated by TCRdb to between 2019 and 2020). TCRdb names NextSeq 550 as the instrument used. The Human TCR Profiling Kit (MiLaboratory) was used to make UMI-labeled 5' RACE TRB cDNA libraries. TCRdb reanalyzed the reads, keeping one entry per CDR3 protein sequence and omitting DNA. The table held for this sample gives fewer than 60,000 distinct CDR3 sequences. Of the sample, under 25% falls within the top ten clones. Sequenced sample: memory CD8+ T cells from blood. The sample's cell subset or site, from its label and the paper: conventional CD8+ memory T cells (TMEM), sorted as controls. These TCRs come from a human donor in good health. Some clones in this sample may be carry-over from other donors' samples.

The rearrangement joins TRBV11-3 to TRBJ2-3. CDR1 SGHNT and CDR2 YENEEA come from the germline V gene. This CDR3 contains 15 residues. This CDR3 reads CASSLDPESTDTQYF. The complete variable domain, with remaining parts taken from reference TRBV11-3 and TRBJ2-3, reads EAGVVQSPRYKIIEKKQPVAFWCNPISGHNTLYWYLQNLGQGPELLIRYENEEAVDDSQLPKDRFSAERLKGVDSTLKIQPAELGDSAVYLCASSLDPESTDTQYFGPGTRLTVL.

CDR3 protein: CSVRGWLAGGPGTDTQYF. The genes are TRBV20-1 and TRBJ2-3; TCRdb reports TRBD2, a call that lacks DNA to check it against. This CDR3 spans 18 amino acids. Germline values: CDR1 DFQATT, CDR2 SNEGSKA (reference sequence).

The V and J genes are TRBV6-5 and TRBJ1-2. The length of the CDR3 is 13 residues. Germline V gene lookup returns CDR1 MNHEY and CDR2 SVGAGI. The CDR3 spells CASSTMRTDGYTF.

J is TRBJ2-7 and V is TRBV29-1; TCRdb names TRBD1, which stays unverified in the absence of DNA. This CDR3 spans 12 amino acids. The germline CDR1 and CDR2 sequences are SQVTM and ANQGSEA. The chain's CDR3 is CSVAEQGYEQYF.

The chain recombines TRBV6-2 or TRBV6-3 with TRBJ1-2; lacking DNA, the TRBD1 call made by TCRdb goes unchecked. This CDR3 region has 14 residues. Germline CDR1 reads MNHEY; CDR2 reads SVGEGT. CDR3 sequence: CASSPRGAPYGYTF.

V usage is TRBV12-3 or TRBV12-4 and J usage is TRBJ2-1; TCRdb's assignment of TRBD1 cannot be checked, as there is no DNA. This CDR3 is 14 amino acids long. CDR3 loop: CASKAAGGQETQFF.

By frequency, this clonotype registers medium-sized. The V gene is TRBV20-1, the J gene TRBJ2-1; TCRdb selects TRBD2, and the lack of DNA leaves this call unchecked. CDR3 length equals 14 residues. Germline V CDR1 and CDR2: DFQATT, SNEGSKA (reference sequence). This chain's CDR3 is CSAREIARDNEQFF.

The CDR3 spells CASSSSSEQFF. The chain links TRBV7-9 to TRBJ2-1. Looked up from germline, CDR1 is SEHNR and CDR2 is FQNEAQ (reference sequence). This CDR3 is built from 11 residues.

The chain combines TRBV7-9 with TRBJ1-4; the TCRdb D gene call, TRBD1, has no DNA to confirm it. The CDR3 has 14 residues. CDR1 SEHNR and CDR2 FQNEAQ come from the germline V gene (reference sequence). CDR3 in amino acids: CASSLTGTNEKLFF.

The rearrangement joins TRBV7-8 to TRBJ1-5; TCRdb returns TRBD1, unconfirmable since there is no DNA. From germline, CDR1 is SGHVS and CDR2 FQNEAQ. This CDR3 spans 14 amino acids. The CDR3 protein is CASSLNGGVQPQHF.

The rearrangement joins TRBV28 to TRBJ2-1; TCRdb gives TRBD1 as the D gene, but with no DNA this cannot be confirmed. This CDR3 region has 18 residues. Germline CDR1 and CDR2: MDHEN and SYDVKM. CDR3 amino acids: CASSQPRDRLLSYNEQFF.

This chain uses TRBV7-2 with TRBJ2-3; TCRdb indicates TRBD1, and absent DNA this call remains unverified. The length of the CDR3 is 16 residues. Germline CDR1 SGHTA, CDR2 FQGNSA. The CDR3: CASSFDRVTSTDTQYF.

The rearrangement links TRBV4-2 to TRBJ2-7. Germline CDR1 and CDR2: LGHNA and YNFKEQ. The CDR3 totals 15 residues. The CDR3 loop reads CASSQISRASYEQYF.

The V call is TRBV28, the J call TRBJ2-4; TCRdb gives TRBD2 as the D gene, but with no DNA this cannot be confirmed. This CDR3 is built from 17 residues. The germline V gene encodes CDR1 MDHEN and CDR2 SYDVKM. Here the CDR3 reads CASSPLTSGVTKNIQYF.

The chain uses TRBV3-1 and TRBJ1-1; checking the TCRdb D call of TRBD1 is not possible without DNA. Germline V gene lookup returns CDR1 LGHDT and CDR2 YNNKEL (reference sequence). This CDR3 contains 15 residues. CDR3 protein: CASSLRAGIDTEAFF.

CDR3 region: CASSPPARADTQYF. The chain is built from TRBV7-9 and TRBJ2-3; TCRdb's assignment of TRBD1 cannot be checked, as there is no DNA. This CDR3 region has 14 residues. Germline V gives CDR1 SEHNR, CDR2 FQNEAQ (reference sequence).

This rearrangement joins TRBV28 to TRBJ2-7. Germline V gene sequence: CDR1 MDHEN, CDR2 SYDVKM. CDR3 length: 13 amino acids. The CDR3 is CASSAVWVYEQYF.

The chain uses TRBV7-9 and TRBJ2-7. This CDR3 contains 12 residues. CDR1 and CDR2 from the germline V gene are SEHNR and FQNEAQ (reference sequence). CDR3 in amino acids: CASSLAGDEQYF.

The chain joins TRBV27 to TRBJ2-6. Germline-derived CDR1 and CDR2 are MNHEY and SMNVEV (reference sequence). This CDR3 has 15 residues. CDR3 loop: CASSDHGSGANVLTF.

The CDR3 protein is CASSQRGTEAFF. V is TRBV5-1 and J is TRBJ1-1; as DNA is missing, the TRBD1 call by TCRdb cannot be tested. This CDR3 contains 12 residues. CDR1 is SGHRS, CDR2 YFSETQ, per germline.

The chain employs TRBV28 and TRBJ2-7; absent DNA, TCRdb's TRBD1 call cannot be checked. CDR1 and CDR2 from the germline V gene are MDHEN and SYDVKM. This CDR3 contains 13 residues. Here the CDR3 reads CASKRGVTYEQYF. The full variable domain, in which reference TRBV28 and TRBJ2-7 provide the parts outside the CDR3, is DVKVTQSSRYLVKRTGEKVFLECVQDMDHENMFWYRQDPGLGLRLIYFSYDVKMKEKGDIPEGYSVSREKKERFSLILESASTNQTSMYLCASKRGVTYEQYFGPGTRLTVT.

J is TRBJ1-6 and V is TRBV6-1. The germline gives CDR1 MNHNS, CDR2 SASEGT. The CDR3 covers 14 residues. CDR3 residues: CASSESLEGSPLHF.

The rearrangement links TRBV29-1 to TRBJ2-7. The CDR3 contains 12 residues. Germline V CDR1 and CDR2: SQVTM, ANQGSEA. The CDR3 here is CSALLDGYEQYF.

The chain carries TRBV7-9 and TRBJ2-7; TCRdb calls TRBD1, which cannot be checked without DNA. Germline V gene data show CDR1 as SEHNR and CDR2 as FQNEAQ (reference sequence). The length of the CDR3 is 14 residues. The CDR3 is CASSLVTGFHEQYF.

V is TRBV6-5 and J is TRBJ2-1; TCRdb's D gene call, TRBD2, goes unchecked for lack of DNA. The length of the CDR3 is 18 residues. Germline values: CDR1 MNHEY, CDR2 SVGAGI. The CDR3: CASRPPPLAGEAPYEQFF.

This chain links TRBV19 with TRBJ2-1; without DNA, the TCRdb call of TRBD1 cannot be checked. This CDR3 has 14 amino acids. Germline CDR1 LNHDA, CDR2 SQIVND (reference sequence). CDR3 region: CASSIPPAYNEQFF. The full variable domain, rest sourced from reference TRBV19 and TRBJ2-1, is DGGITQSPKYLFRKEGQNVTLSCEQNLNHDAMYWYRQDPGQGLRLIYYSQIVNDFQKGDIAEGYSVSREKKESFPLTVTSAQKNPTAFYLCASSIPPAYNEQFFGPGTRLTVL.

The V call is TRBV4-3, the J call TRBJ2-7; the D call of TRBD1 rests on TCRdb alone, since no DNA is present to check it. CDR1 is LGHNA and CDR2 is YSLEER in the germline V gene. CDR3 length: 15 amino acids. This chain's CDR3 is CASSLLGQGPYEQYF.

The chain recombines TRBV6-2 or TRBV6-3 with TRBJ2-1. The CDR3 runs to 14 residues. Germline loops: CDR1 MNHEY, CDR2 SVGEGT. The CDR3 is CASSLWEGRNEQFF.

The rearrangement links TRBV3-1 to TRBJ2-1; the D call of TRBD1 rests on TCRdb alone, since no DNA is present to check it. Germline V gives CDR1 LGHDT, CDR2 YNNKEL (reference sequence). The CDR3 loop spans 18 amino acids. The CDR3 sequence is CASSPNTPGKLSYNEQFF.

The chain is built from TRBV28 and TRBJ1-2; TCRdb's D gene call, TRBD1, goes unchecked for lack of DNA. Germline CDR1 and CDR2: MDHEN and SYDVKM. The CDR3 totals 16 residues. The CDR3 spells CASSLLPRELNYGYTF.

The V gene is TRBV28, the J gene TRBJ2-1; the TCRdb D gene call, TRBD1, has no DNA to confirm it. The CDR3 spans 16 residues. In germline, CDR1 is MDHEN, CDR2 SYDVKM. The CDR3 region is CASSPTGENSYNEQFF.

The chain carries TRBV9 and TRBJ2-1; there is no DNA to check the TCRdb D call of TRBD1. CDR1 is SGDLS and CDR2 is YYNGEE in the germline V gene. CDR3 length: 18 residues. The CDR3 sequence is CASSAYYGTTSSYNEQFF.